Below are 3 T cell receptor beta chains sequenced from a single sample in a study of sequential checkpoint blockade in melanoma. The protocol was immunoSEQ multiplex PCR, while the TCRdb copy is restricted to in-frame clones and leaves out a portion. Here the sample spans fewer than 3,500 clones, 20% to 25% being singletons. As for treatment: randomized to nivolumab then ipilimumab (arm A) or the reverse (arm B). Sequencing used tumor tissue (inferred from file names), obtained from a patient given nivolumab and ipilimumab in sequence. The source is a human patient with melanoma. Some clones in this sample may be carry-over from other donors' samples.

This sequence joins TRBV6-8 and TRBJ1-5, with D possibly TRBD1 on 5 matching bases. Looked up from germline, CDR1 is MNHGY and CDR2 is SAAAGT. CDR3 length: 17 residues. The V gene lost 0 bases and the J gene lost 5 bases, with 17 bases spanning the gap. The chain's CDR3 is CASSYSIVSTDDQPQHF. CDR3 coding DNA: TGTGCCAGCAGTTACTCGATTGTGTCGACAGACGATCAGCCCCAGCATTTT.

This clone has more than one count but fewer than ten. The chain uses TRBV6-8 and TRBJ1-6; a weak D match, TRBD1 (5 bases). The CDR3 is made up of 14 amino acids. V was trimmed by 10 bases and J by 5 bases, leaving 15 bases between them. The germline V gene has CDR1 MNHGY and CDR2 SAAAGT. This CDR3 reads CAIAAGTDNSPLHF. The CDR3 coding sequence is TGTGCCATCGCGGCAGGGACGGATAATTCACCCCTCCACTTT.

The chain recombines TRBV6-8 with TRBJ1-2, with D maybe TRBD1 (6 bases). V was shortened by 6 bases and J by 4 bases, with 9 bases between the two germline ends. Germline V gene lookup returns CDR1 MNHGY and CDR2 SAAAGT. This CDR3 region has 12 residues. The CDR3 spells CASRDRPYGYTF. CDR3 bases: TGTGCCAGCAGGGACAGACCCTATGGCTACACCTTC.